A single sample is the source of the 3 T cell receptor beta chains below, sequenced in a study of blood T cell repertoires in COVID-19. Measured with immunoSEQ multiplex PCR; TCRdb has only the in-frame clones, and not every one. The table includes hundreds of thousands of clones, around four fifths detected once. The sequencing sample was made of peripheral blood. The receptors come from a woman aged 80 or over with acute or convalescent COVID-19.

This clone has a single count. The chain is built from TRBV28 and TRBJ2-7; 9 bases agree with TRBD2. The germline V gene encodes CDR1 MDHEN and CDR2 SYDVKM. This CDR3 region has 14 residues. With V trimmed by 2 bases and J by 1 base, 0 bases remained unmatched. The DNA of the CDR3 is TGTGCCAGCAGTTTAGCGGGAGGGTCCTACGAGCAGTACTTC. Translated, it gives CASSLAGGSYEQYF.

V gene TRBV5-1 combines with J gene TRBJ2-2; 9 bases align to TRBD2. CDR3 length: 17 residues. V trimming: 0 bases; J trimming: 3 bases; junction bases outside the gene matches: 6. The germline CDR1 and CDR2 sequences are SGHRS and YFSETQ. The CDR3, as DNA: TGCGCCAGCAGCTTGGACTCTAGCGGGATATACACCGGGGAGCTGTTTTTT. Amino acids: CASSLDSSGIYTGELFF.

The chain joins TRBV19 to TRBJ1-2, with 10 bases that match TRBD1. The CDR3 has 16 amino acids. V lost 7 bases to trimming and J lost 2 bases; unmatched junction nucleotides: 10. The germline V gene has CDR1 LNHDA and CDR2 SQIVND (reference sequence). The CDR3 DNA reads TGTGCCAGTAAAGAGGGACAGGGGAATAAAAACTATGGCTACACCTTC. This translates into CASKEGQGNKNYGYTF.